The rows below give T cell receptor beta chains drawn from one sample of a study of shared clonotypes between healthy human individuals. Profiled with immunoSEQ multiplex PCR; TCRdb holds only in-frame clones, not every one. The table records around 2,000,000 clones, roughly 95% of them present only once. Sequenced input: naive CD8+ T cells sorted from blood. The receptors shown here come from a man between 18 and 35 years old in good health. CDR3s include the opening cysteine and the closing phenylalanine or tryptophan. Each record gives: clone size, J gene, V gene, D gene, CDR3 DNA, CDR3 protein. D genes are given only for firm matches. Size is omitted from some rows. Given values are once, few, many or a class for expanded clones.

>-|TRBJ2-3|TRBV4-3|TRBD2
TGCGCCAGCAGCCAAGATAGTCAGCGGGGGACAGATACGCAGTATTTT
CASSQDSQRGTDTQYF
>-|TRBJ2-5|TRBV7-9|-
TGTGCCAGCAGCTTAGTGTGGACAGAAGAGACCCAGTACTTC
CASSLVWTEETQYF
>-|TRBJ2-1|TRBV29-1|-
TGCAGCGTTGAAGGTCAAGCGGGCCTTTCCTACAATGAGCAGTTCTTC
CSVEGQAGLSYNEQFF
>-|TRBJ2-2|TRBV9|TRBD2
TGTGCCAGCAGCCCCGGGACTAGCGGGAGTGCCGGGGAGCTGTTTTTT
CASSPGTSGSAGELFF
>-|TRBJ2-3|TRBV4-1|TRBD2
TGCGCCAGCAGCCAAGAATTGTCTAGCGGGCTCACAGATACGCAGTATTTT
CASSQELSSGLTDTQYF
>-|TRBJ2-7|TRBV9|-
TGTGCCAGCAGCGTTTTGCCGGACGTCTCCTACGAGCAGTACTTC
CASSVLPDVSYEQYF
>-|TRBJ1-4|TRBV4-1|-
TGCGCCAGCCAGATAAGGAGAGGTTCGGATGAAAAACTGTTTTTT
CASQIRRGSDEKLFF
>-|TRBJ2-7|TRBV6-5|-
TGTGCCAGCAGTGTTGACGGATACTACGAGCAGTACTTC
CASSVDGYYEQYF
>-|TRBJ1-5|TRBV2|TRBD1
TGTGCCAGCAGTGGACTGGGACAGGGAAGGCTTCAGCCCCAGCATTTT
CASSGLGQGRLQPQHF
>-|TRBJ2-7|TRBV27|-
TGTGCCAGCAGTTTAGGGCCAGGGGTTAGCTCCTACGAGCAGTACTTC
CASSLGPGVSSYEQYF
>-|TRBJ1-6|TRBV5-4|-
TGTGCCAGCAGCTTGGCCTCAGGGAACAATTCACCCCTCCACTTT
CASSLASGNNSPLHF
>-|TRBJ1-1|TRBV6-6|-
TGTGCCAGCAGTTACGCCCAGGAGGGCAACACTGAAGCTTTCTTT
CASSYAQEGNTEAFF
>-|TRBJ2-1|TRBV7-9|TRBD1
TGTGCCAGCAGCCTTCGGACAGGGGCCTACAATGAGCAGTTCTTC
CASSLRTGAYNEQFF
>-|TRBJ2-7|TRBV6-1|-
TGTGCCAGCAGTGAATTCGCGTTACCAGCCTTAGTTGTCCGCGAGCAGTACTTC
CASSEFALPALVVREQYF
>-|TRBJ2-1|TRBV7-9|TRBD2
TGTGCCAGCAGCCCCCTCGGCGGGCTAGCGGGGGGAAATGAGCAGTTCTTC
CASSPLGGLAGGNEQFF
>-|TRBJ2-1|TRBV5-6|-
TGTGCCAGCAGCTTACGGGAGTTTTTGAATGAGCAGTTCTTC
CASSLREFLNEQFF
>few|TRBJ1-1|TRBV18|-
TGTGCCAGCTCAACGGAGAACACTGAAGCTTTCTTT
CASSTENTEAFF
>-|TRBJ2-5|TRBV9|-
TGTGCCAGCAGCGTAGAGTTCCGGGACACGGAGACCCAGTACTTC
CASSVEFRDTETQYF
>-|TRBJ1-5|TRBV30|-
TGTGCCTGCCAGGGACCGCTGAGGGAGCCCCAGCATTTT
CACQGPLREPQHF
>-|TRBJ1-1|TRBV5-5|-
TGTGCCAGCAGCTTAAAGCCGGACGGCACTGAAGCTTTCTTT
CASSLKPDGTEAFF
>-|TRBJ2-1|TRBV6-6|-
TGTGCCAGCAGTGCGCCCGACGGCTCCTACAATGAGCAGTTCTTC
CASSAPDGSYNEQFF
>once|TRBJ2-1|TRBV7-2|TRBD2
TGTGCCAGCAGCTCAATTAGCGTTGGCGGGAGATCTCTAGGGAATGAGCAGTTCTTC
CASSSISVGGRSLGNEQFF
>-|TRBJ2-3|TRBV30|-
TGTGCCTGGAGTGTACTCCAGCAATCTAGCACAGATACGCAGTATTTT
CAWSVLQQSSTDTQYF
>-|TRBJ2-3|TRBV29-1|-
TGCAGCGTTGAAACAGCCGGGGATCAGTATTTT
CSVETAGDQYF
>-|TRBJ2-7|TRBV6-6|-
TGTGCCAGCAGTGGATTCGACAGGTTGAGCTCCTACGAGCAGTACTTC
CASSGFDRLSSYEQYF
>-|TRBJ2-3|TRBV7-9|-
TGTGCCAGCAGCTTAACTAGCATCACAGATACGCAGTATTTT
CASSLTSITDTQYF
>-|TRBJ2-7|TRBV7-2|-
TGTGCCAGCAGCTTAGCCGTCCAGGCGGCAGGCCTGGTCGAGCAGTACTTC
CASSLAVQAAGLVEQYF
>-|TRBJ2-5|TRBV6-5|-
TGTGCCAGCAGTTACCCGGGACAACAAGAGACCCAGTACTTC
CASSYPGQQETQYF
>-|TRBJ1-1|TRBV10-1|-
TGCGCCAGCAGTGCTAGGACAGTTTCATTTGAAGCTTTCTTT
CASSARTVSFEAFF
>-|TRBJ2-3|TRBV9|-
TGTGCCAGCAGCGTAGGTTCTAGCGGCACAGATACGCAGTATTTT
CASSVGSSGTDTQYF
>-|TRBJ1-6|TRBV10-1|-
TGCGCCAGCAGCCGGGACGGTACTAATTCACCCCTCCACTTT
CASSRDGTNSPLHF
>-|TRBJ1-6|TRBV4-1|-
TGCGCCAGCAGCCAAGTACAGGGCCCATACTCCTATAATTCACCCCTCCACTTT
CASSQVQGPYSYNSPLHF
>-|TRBJ2-7|TRBV29-1|-
TGCAGCGTTGAGTCTGGGTTCTACGAGCAGTACTTC
CSVESGFYEQYF
>once|TRBJ2-7|TRBV11-3|-
TGTGCCAGCAGCCCCAGGGGGGGGTCCTACGAGCAGTACTTC
CASSPRGGSYEQYF
>-|TRBJ1-2|TRBV4-1|-
TGCGCCAGCAGCCAAGATACAGGATTAGCTAACTATGGCTACACCTTC
CASSQDTGLANYGYTF